This TCR beta chain was identified in a study of metastatic and nonmetastatic thyroid tumors. The V end lost 2 bases, the J end lost 4 bases, and 13 bases lay between the germline ends. Per germline, CDR1 MNHEY and CDR2 SVGAGI. The CDR3 length is 15 residues. This clone appeared many times. Treatment of any kind had been given to no patient before thyroid surgery. TCRdb re-analyzed the PCR reads through MiXCR. The sample consists of more than 20,000 clones, over 10% of them appearing once. This TCR was sampled from a female donor with papillary thyroid cancer or a benign thyroid nodule (not recorded which). Some clones in this sample may be carry-over from other donors' samples. This chain uses TRBV6-5 with TRBJ2-3; possible D gene TRBD2, 6 bases. The sequencing sample was made of blood. CDR3 protein: CASSYLGGGADTQYF. The CDR3 nucleotides are TGTGCCAGCAGTTACCTCGGGGGAGGCGCAGATACGCAGTATTTT.